This is a list of T cell receptor beta chains from one sample in a study of human T cells and chemical hapten exposure. A single record per CDR3 protein comes from TCRdb applying MiXCR to the RACE reads. The sample consists of about 350,000 distinct CDR3 sequences, nearly 6.5% of them appearing once. The sequenced sample was whole blood, obtained in connection with sensitization to the hapten diphenylcyclopropenone (DPC). The source is a young woman with alopecia areata. Some clones in this sample may be carry-over from other donors' samples. Both conserved end residues are part of each CDR3. Fields, in order: clone size, J gene, D gene, V gene, CDR3 protein, CDR3 DNA. D genes are given only for firm matches. Some rows mark clone size as missing; the rest say once, few, many or name a class of expanded clone.

>many|TRBJ1-6|NA|TRBV7-2
CASSGWANSPLHF
TGTGCCAGCAGCGGGTGGGCCAATTCACCCCTCCACTTT
>NA|TRBJ2-6|TRBD1|TRBV28
CASRTGQASSWANVLTF
TGTGCCAGCAGGACAGGACAGGCAAGCTCTTGGGCCAACGTCCTGACTTTC
>many|TRBJ1-3|NA|TRBV25-1
CATTGVASGNTIYF
TGTGCCACCACGGGGGTCGCCTCTGGAAACACCATATATTTT
>NA|TRBJ2-3|TRBD2|TRBV20-1
CSARDEVAGGPDTQYF
TGCAGTGCTAGAGATGAGGTAGCGGGGGGGCCAGATACGCAGTATTTT
>NA|TRBJ2-3|TRBD1|TRBV7-9
CASQPTGSDTQYF
TGTGCCAGTCAGCCGACAGGGAGCGATACGCAGTATTTT
>few|TRBJ2-3|NA|TRBV7-6
CASSLGGVTDTQYF
TGTGCCAGCAGCTTGGGCGGGGTTACAGATACGCAGTATTTT
>NA|TRBJ1-1|NA|TRBV6-6
CASSPPTGHVTEAFF
TGTGCCAGCAGCCCCCCCACAGGGCATGTCACTGAAGCTTTCTTT
>NA|TRBJ2-5|TRBD2|TRBV5-5
CASRLAGGPQETQYF
TGTGCCAGCAGGCTAGCGGGGGGCCCGCAAGAGACCCAGTACTTC
>NA|TRBJ2-1|TRBD2|TRBV11-2
CASSLVGGGSYNEQFF
TGTGCCAGCAGCTTAGTCGGCGGGGGATCGTACAATGAGCAGTTCTTC
>NA|TRBJ2-3|NA|TRBV7-2
CASSLGVVRDTQYF
TGTGCCAGCAGCTTAGGGGTGGTACGGGATACGCAGTATTTT
>NA|TRBJ1-5|NA|TRBV7-9
CASSGGFRSQPQHF
TGTGCCAGCAGCGGAGGCTTTAGGTCTCAGCCCCAGCATTTT
>many|TRBJ2-1|TRBD2|TRBV29-1
CSVGAGGSVEQFF
TGCAGCGTTGGAGCGGGGGGGAGTGTCGAGCAGTTCTTC
>many|TRBJ2-7|NA|TRBV20-1
CSANQGGFYEQYF
TGCAGTGCAAACCAGGGGGGGTTCTACGAGCAGTACTTC
>NA|TRBJ2-7|NA|TRBV28
CASSGPPLYEQYF
TGTGCCAGCAGCGGCCCGCCGTTATACGAGCAGTACTTC